One and the same sample provided the 9 T cell receptor beta chains below, sequenced in a study of blood T cell repertoires in COVID-19. TCRdb keeps only in-frame clones here, not all; method: immunoSEQ multiplex PCR. This table holds roughly 190,000 clones, approximately 80% found once. Sequencing input: peripheral blood. The receptors were gathered from a woman between 50 and 59 years old with acute or convalescent COVID-19.

This clone appeared a single time. This chain uses TRBV2 with TRBJ2-3, with 7 positions matching TRBD2. CDR1 is SNHLY and CDR2 is FYNNEI in the germline V gene. The CDR3 consists of 14 residues. J gave up 5 bases and V 1 base, and 3 bases lay outside the gene matches. For the CDR3, the DNA is TGTGCCAGCAGTGAAGGGGGGAGGGGAGATACGCAGTATTTT. Protein: CASSEGGRGDTQYF.

The V and J genes are TRBV5-1 and TRBJ2-3; 10 bases align to TRBD2. Germline CDR1 reads SGHRS; CDR2 reads YFSETQ. Trimming at V came to 3 bases and at J to 2 bases, leaving 6 bases not matched to a gene. This CDR3 has 16 residues. The CDR3 region is CASSWGTSENTDTQYF. The CDR3 DNA sequence: TGCGCCAGCAGCTGGGGGACTAGCGAAAACACAGATACGCAGTATTTT.

This clone was counted between two and nine times. The chain combines TRBV5-1 with TRBJ1-6; 9 nucleotides agree with TRBD1. Germline CDR1 SGHRS, CDR2 YFSETQ. The CDR3 is 14 residues long. J lost 9 bases, V lost 0 bases, and 1 base had no gene match. CDR3 loop: CASSLETGGSPLHF. The CDR3 DNA is TGCGCCAGCAGCTTGGAGACAGGGGGTTCACCCCTCCACTTT. Looking up the rest from reference TRBV5-1 and TRBJ1-6 gives the full variable domain: KAGVTQTPRYLIKTRGQQVTLSCSPISGHRSVSWYQQTPGQGLQFLFEYFSETQRNKGNFPGRFSGRQFSNSRSEMNVSTLELGDSALYLCASSLETGGSPLHFGNGTRLTVT.

The V gene is TRBV5-1, the J gene TRBJ2-3, with 12 nucleotides matching TRBD2. Germline-derived CDR1 and CDR2 are SGHRS and YFSETQ. After removal of 4 bases from V and 6 bases from J, the junction contained 9 bases not matched to a gene. The CDR3 totals 16 residues. Here the CDR3 reads CASSLATSGRMDTQYF. CDR3 bases: TGCGCCAGCAGCCTGGCTACTAGCGGGAGGATGGATACGCAGTATTTT.

CDR3 in amino acids: CASSEGGQSGYYEQYF. CDR3 in DNA: TGTGCCAGCAGCGAGGGGGGACAGTCAGGATACTACGAGCAGTACTTC. The chain joins TRBV9 to TRBJ2-7; perhaps TRBD1 as D (7 bases). CDR1 and CDR2 from the germline V gene are SGDLS and YYNGEE. The CDR3 runs 16 residues. The germline V and J ends were trimmed by 3 bases and 3 bases, with 19 bases remaining between them.

The chain is built from TRBV3-1 (or the pseudogene TRBV3-2) and TRBJ2-3, with TRBD2 matching 11 bases. V lost 3 bases, J lost 3 bases, and 5 bases stayed unmatched. Germline CDR1 and CDR2: LGHDT and YNNKEL (reference sequence). CDR3 size: 16 residues. Written as DNA, the CDR3 is TGTGCCAGCAGCCATCTAGCGGGAGGTAAAACAGATACGCAGTATTTT. Residues: CASSHLAGGKTDTQYF.

In nucleotides, the CDR3 is TGTGCCAGCAGCTTCCAAACAGGGGCCCAAGAGACCCAGTACTTC. Its translation is CASSFQTGAQETQYF. The chain employs TRBV7-2 and TRBJ2-5; 7 bases line up with TRBD1. There are 15 residues in the CDR3. Germline V gene sequence: CDR1 SGHTA, CDR2 FQGNSA. J gave up 1 base and V 3 bases, and 5 bases lay outside the gene matches.

The CDR3 DNA follows: TGTGCCAGCAGTTTTGTCCTTCCTGGGCGATATGAGCAGTTCTTC. Translating it yields CASSFVLPGRYEQFF. V usage is TRBV28 and J usage is TRBJ2-1; D unresolved. The length of the CDR3 is 15 residues. V lost 3 bases to trimming and J lost 8 bases, with 17 bases between them. The germline gives CDR1 MDHEN, CDR2 SYDVKM.

V and J are TRBV24-1 and TRBJ2-2; tentative D call: TRBD1 (6 bases). The CDR3 has 16 residues. V was clipped by 5 bases and J by 2 bases, with 14 bases between them. CDR1 KGHDR and CDR2 SFDVKD come from the germline V gene. CDR3 loop: CATSAGRGSNTGELFF. The CDR3 DNA reads TGTGCCACCAGTGCGGGCAGGGGCTCCAACACCGGGGAGCTGTTTTTT.